Listed below are T cell receptor beta chains from one sample, sequenced in a study of blood T cells in healthy people across ages. From the 5' RACE reads, TCRdb called clonotypes with MiXCR, one entry per CDR3 protein. This sample yields roughly 560,000 distinct CDR3 sequences, of which under 30% are seen a single time; 8.7% belongs to the top ten. This same sample was also part of a study on T cells of mothers and their children.

The sequencing sample was made of blood. These receptors were obtained from a boy younger than 18 in good health. Both conserved end residues are part of each CDR3. D genes are given only for firm matches. Rows give clone size only sometimes, using once, few, many, or a class for an expanded clone.

>.|TRBJ1-1|TRBV14|.
TGTGCCAGCAGCCAAGTTTATGAGTCCACTGAAGCTTTCTTT
CASSQVYESTEAFF
>TRBD2|TRBJ2-4|TRBV10-3|few
TGTGCCATCAGTGAGGCGCCGGGACTAGCGGGATCTTCACTAGCCAAAAACATTCAGTACTTC
CAISEAPGLAGSSLAKNIQYF
>.|TRBJ1-5|TRBV12-3/TRBV12-4|few
TGTGCCAGCAGTCGGGACGGCCATAGCAATCAGCCCCAGCATTTT
CASSRDGHSNQPQHF
>TRBD1|TRBJ1-2|TRBV7-6|.
TGTGCCAGCAGCCCAGGGACAGGCTATGGCCACACCTTC
CASSPGTGYGHTF
>TRBD1|TRBJ1-2|TRBV7-2|.
TGTGCCTGCAGCCAGGGGGTCAGTGGGGGCTATGGCTACACCTTC
CACSQGVSGGYGYTF
>.|TRBJ2-2|TRBV30|few
TGTGCCTGGAGTCTAGGACCCACCGGGGAGCTGTTTTTT
CAWSLGPTGELFF
>.|TRBJ2-5|TRBV5-1|few
TGCGCCAGCAGCTTAGGGGATGGTGAGACCCAGTACTTC
CASSLGDGETQYF
>.|TRBJ2-1|TRBV28|few
TGCGCCAGCACCGCCCGGGGGCCCAGCTCCTACAATGAGCAGTTCTTC
CASTARGPSSYNEQFF
>.|TRBJ1-2|TRBV6-1|.
TGTGCCAGCATCTGGACTGGGAACTATGGCTACACCTTC
CASIWTGNYGYTF
>.|TRBJ1-6|TRBV20-1|few
TGCAGTGCTAGTAGGGGCTCCCAGAATTCACCCCTCCACTTT
CSASRGSQNSPLHF
>.|TRBJ2-7|TRBV7-2|.
TGTGCCAGCAGCTTAGAAAACACCTACGAGCAGTACTTC
CASSLENTYEQYF
>.|TRBJ2-7|TRBV4-1|few
TGCGCCAGCAGCCTTTTTCTCGGTGCCTACGAGCAGTACTTC
CASSLFLGAYEQYF
>.|TRBJ2-1|TRBV9|.
TGTGCCAGCAGTTCCATGTCGGGCGGCTACAATGAGCAGTTCTTC
CASSSMSGGYNEQFF
>TRBD1|TRBJ2-2|TRBV13|few
TGTGCCAGCAGCCCACCCCTGACAGGGATCGACACCGGGGAGCTGTTTTTT
CASSPPLTGIDTGELFF
>.|TRBJ2-2|TRBV28|.
TGTGCCATCCTCCAGGAGGACACCGGGGAGCTGTTTTTT
CAILQEDTGELFF
>.|TRBJ2-7|TRBV2|.
TGTGCCAGCAGAGGATTAGGCGTCTCCTACGAGCAGTACTTC
CASRGLGVSYEQYF
>.|TRBJ1-1|TRBV28|few
TGTGCCAGCAGTTCACCCCATTACACTGAAGCTTTCTTT
CASSSPHYTEAFF
>.|TRBJ1-2|TRBV7-9|many
TGTGCCAGCAGCTTTAAACAGAGGGAGAAACCGAACTATGGCTACACCTTC
CASSFKQREKPNYGYTF
>.|TRBJ2-5|TRBV20-1|.
TGCAGTGCTAGAGATCGGCTAGCTTTAGAGACCCAGTACTTC
CSARDRLALETQYF
>.|TRBJ2-5|TRBV20-1|.
TGCAGTGTGGACGGGGTCCAAGAGACCCAGTACTTC
CSVDGVQETQYF
>TRBD1|TRBJ1-1|TRBV29-1|.
TGCAGCGTTCGGCAGGGGGCCGGCACTGAAGCTTTCTTT
CSVRQGAGTEAFF
>TRBD1|TRBJ2-3|TRBV11-2|once
TGTGCCAGCAGCCGAAGGGGGACAGCCTCTAGCACAGATACGCAGTATTTT
CASSRRGTASSTDTQYF
>TRBD2|TRBJ2-1|TRBV6-5|few
TGTGCCAGCAGTTACTCGGAGGGACTAGCGGTCTCTCACAGGGGTGAGCAGTTCTTC
CASSYSEGLAVSHRGEQFF
>TRBD2|TRBJ2-7|TRBV20-1|few
TGCAGTGCTAGAGCGGAGACTAGCGGGAGTAGAGAGCAGTACTTC
CSARAETSGSREQYF
>TRBD1|TRBJ2-1|TRBV5-1|.
TGCGCCAGCAGCTTCCGGGACAGGGATGACAATGAGCAGTTCTTC
CASSFRDRDDNEQFF
>TRBD1|TRBJ2-4|TRBV7-2|.
TGTGCCAGCAGCAAGAGGACAGGGACCGCCAAAAACATTCAGTACTTC
CASSKRTGTAKNIQYF
>.|TRBJ2-5|TRBV7-9|.
TGTGCCAGCAGCTTAACTAGCACGGAGACCCAGTACTTC
CASSLTSTETQYF
>TRBD1|TRBJ1-1|TRBV12-3/TRBV12-4|few
TGTGCCAGCAGTTTGAGGACAGGGTACACTGAAGCTTTCTTT
CASSLRTGYTEAFF